This entry lists 13 T cell receptor beta chains sequenced from one sample in a study of blood T cells in healthy people across ages (dated by TCRdb to 2015 to 2017). Libraries were made using 5' RACE. The instrument given in TCRdb is Illumina HiSeq 2500. A second PCR of roughly 6 to 11 cycles was run with a J-beta primer mix and a sample-barcoded 5' primer. TCRdb ran its own pipeline on the public reads, namely fastp trimming at Q25 and MiXCR clone calling, and kept in-frame beta chains. CDR3 protein duplicates are merged, each entry listing the most common genes and DNA. A total of fewer than 2,000,000 distinct CDR3 sequences appear in this sample, about 35% of them only once. The top ten clones comprise about 11% of the sample. The sample was blood. The receptors were gathered from a woman aged 25 to 39 in good health.

The CDR3 nucleotides read TGTGCCAGCAGTGAAAGGACTAGCGGGAGAAGCGAGACCCAGTACTTC. Encoded protein: CASSERTSGRSETQYF. The chain combines TRBV25-1 with TRBJ2-5; 13 bases fit TRBD2. This CDR3 contains 16 residues. Looked up from germline, CDR1 is MGHDK and CDR2 is SYGVNS. V was pared by 2 bases and J by 5 bases, with 5 bases of the junction left unmatched.

This clonotype was detected only a few times. The chain couples TRBV5-1 to TRBJ2-3; the match to TRBD1 covers 10 bases. Germline V gives CDR1 SGHRS, CDR2 YFSETQ. Losses at the gene ends were 4 bases for V and 1 base for J; bases not matched to a gene: 6. This CDR3 spans 16 amino acids. CDR3 residues: CASSGTGVLGTDTQYF. The CDR3 nucleotides read TGCGCCAGCAGCGGGACAGGGGTTTTGGGCACAGATACGCAGTATTTT.

This chain links TRBV14 with TRBJ2-1, with D tentatively TRBD1 or TRBD2 (6 bases each). CDR1 and CDR2 (germline): SGHDN, FVKESK. V shed 4 bases and J shed 5 bases, with 21 bases lying between them. This CDR3 region has 17 residues. Written as DNA, the CDR3 is TGTGCCAGCAGCCCGAGACGGGGGACCCCAGGGGACAATGAGCAGTTCTTC. Translation: CASSPRRGTPGDNEQFF.

This clonotype was picked up a small number of times. The J gene is TRBJ2-1, the V gene TRBV6-6, with TRBD1 matching over 7 bases. Losses at the gene ends were 5 bases for V and 0 bases for J; bases not matched to a gene: 7. CDR1 MNHNY and CDR2 SVGAGI come from the germline V gene (reference sequence). The CDR3 consists of 16 residues. In DNA form, the CDR3 reads TGTGCCAGCAGTGACAGGGACGGGCTCTCCTACAATGAGCAGTTCTTC. Translating it yields CASSDRDGLSYNEQFF.

This clonotype has only a few counts. V gene TRBV24-1 combines with J gene TRBJ2-1, with D hard to call. CDR1 and CDR2 from the germline V gene are KGHDR and SFDVKD. The CDR3 consists of 15 residues. Deletions cut 7 bases from V and 6 bases from J, with 18 bases between. CDR3 region: CATSHRYLASNEQFF. In nucleotides, the CDR3 is TGTGCCACCAGCCATAGGTATTTGGCATCCAATGAGCAGTTCTTC.

Points on this clonotype: One end of the junction fails to match germline, which may point to a read error. The gene calls are TRBV5-1 and TRBJ2-1, with D tentatively TRBD1 (5 bases). CDR3 length equals 14 residues. Germline V gene data show CDR1 as SGHRS and CDR2 as YFSETQ. The CDR3 protein is CACSLDRNYNEQFF. CDR3 nucleotide sequence: TGCGCCTGCAGCCTCGACAGAAATTACAATGAGCAGTTCTTC.

A single count supports this clonotype. A much larger clone differs from this one at a single base, so this may be a read error. The chain is built from TRBV5-5 and TRBJ2-3; 11 nucleotides line up with TRBD2. Germline V lookup: CDR1 SGHKS, CDR2 YYEKEE (reference sequence). The length of the CDR3 is 18 residues. V lost 3 bases and J lost 3; bases outside the gene matches: 12. The CDR3 protein is CASSSGLSIAGGTDTQYF. The CDR3 region has the DNA TGTGCCAGCAGCTCGGGGCTTTCGATAGCGGGGGGGACAGATACGCAGTATTTT.

This clonotype was observed a few times. This chain joins TRBV2 and TRBJ2-3; the match to TRBD2 covers 9 bases. V lost 8 bases, J lost 2 bases, and 8 bases stayed unmatched. Germline CDR1 SNHLY, CDR2 FYNNEI. This CDR3 is built from 15 residues. CDR3: CASQKAGGPTDTQYF. The CDR3 DNA reads as TGTGCCAGCCAAAAAGCGGGGGGACCCACAGATACGCAGTATTTT.

The genes are TRBV11-2 and TRBJ1-2; maybe TRBD1 (6 bases). CDR1 is SGHAT, CDR2 FQNNGV, per germline. V lost 0 bases, J lost 0 bases, and 11 bases lay in between. CDR3 length: 16 residues. The CDR3 here is CASSLDSGTTNYGYTF. CDR3 DNA: TGTGCCAGCAGCTTAGATTCCGGGACAACTAACTATGGCTACACCTTC.

Concerning this clonotype: A much larger clone differs from this one at a single base, so this may be a read error. The chain combines TRBV4-2 with TRBJ2-1; TRBD1 agrees at 12 bases. This CDR3 has 18 amino acids. Germline V gives CDR1 LGHNA, CDR2 YNFKEQ. The CDR3 DNA reads as TGTGCCAGCAGCTATCCGGGACAGGGGGCGCGAGATTACAATGAGCGGTTCTTC. Protein sequence: CASSYPGQGARDYNERFF.

The chain employs TRBV7-6 and TRBJ2-4, with 10 bases lining up with TRBD1. The J call may be in error: the DNA end matches TRBJ2-5 better. The germline CDR1 and CDR2 sequences are SGHVS and FNYEAQ. The CDR3 spans 17 residues. The CDR3 loop is CASSFSSRDRGGETQYF. The DNA for the CDR3 is TGTGCCAGCAGCTTTTCCTCCCGGGACAGGGGAGGCGAGACCCAGTACTTC.

As for this clonotype: Its ends do not fully match the called genes, so a read error is possible. V is TRBV5-1 and J is TRBJ2-7; D remains ambiguous. The CDR3 has 13 residues. Germline lookup yields CDR1 SGHRS and CDR2 YFSETQ. CDR3 DNA: TGCGCCAACAGCTTGGCTGGGGCCTACGAGCAGTACTTC. It is translated as CANSLAGAYEQYF.

This clonotype showed up just once. The chain links TRBV2 to TRBJ2-3; no reliable D call. Trimming left V 3 bases short and J 2 bases short, with 9 bases between. Germline-derived CDR1 and CDR2 are SNHLY and FYNNEI. This CDR3 spans 14 amino acids. CDR3: CASSEQLVTDTQYF. The CDR3 DNA is TGTGCCAGCAGTGAGCAGCTGGTCACAGATACGCAGTATTTT.